This TCR beta chain was recorded in a study of shared clonotypes between healthy human individuals. Clones were sequenced by immunoSEQ multiplex PCR, and TCRdb holds only the in-frame ones, with some missing. The sample has about 680,000 clones, about three quarters seen once; the top ten hold around 1.8%. This CDR3 has 18 residues. CDR1 is MGHRA and CDR2 is YSYEKL in the germline V gene. The junction had 13 bases not matched to a gene; V was cut back by 4 bases and J by 7 bases. This TCR derives from a woman in her twenties or thirties in good health. The sample was memory CD4+ T cells sorted from blood. Subset: CD45RA-negative fraction. The V and J genes are TRBV4-1 and TRBJ2-1, with 13 bases that match TRBD2. The CDR3 DNA follows: TGCGCCAGCAGCCGCGGACTAGCGGGAGTAGTTCCTGGTAATGAGCAGTTCTTC. As protein: CASSRGLAGVVPGNEQFF.